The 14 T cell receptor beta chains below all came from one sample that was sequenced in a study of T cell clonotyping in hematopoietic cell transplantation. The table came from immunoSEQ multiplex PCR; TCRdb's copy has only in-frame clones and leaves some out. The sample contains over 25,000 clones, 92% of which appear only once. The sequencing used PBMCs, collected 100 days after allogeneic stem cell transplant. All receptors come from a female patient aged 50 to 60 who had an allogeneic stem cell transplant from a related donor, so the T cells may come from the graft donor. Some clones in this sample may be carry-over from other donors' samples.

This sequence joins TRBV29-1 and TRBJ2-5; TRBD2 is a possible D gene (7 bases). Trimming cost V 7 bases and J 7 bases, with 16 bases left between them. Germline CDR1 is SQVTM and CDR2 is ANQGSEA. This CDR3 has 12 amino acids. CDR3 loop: CSAPQRGGTQYF. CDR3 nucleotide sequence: TGCAGCGCTCCCCAAAGGGGGGGGACCCAGTACTTC.

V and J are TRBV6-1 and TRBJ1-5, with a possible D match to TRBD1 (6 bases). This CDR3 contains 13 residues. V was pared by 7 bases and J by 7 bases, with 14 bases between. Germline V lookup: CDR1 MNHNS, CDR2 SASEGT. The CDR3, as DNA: TGTGCCAGCAAGGGGGGTCTAGGCCAGCCCCAGCATTTT. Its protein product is CASKGGLGQPQHF.

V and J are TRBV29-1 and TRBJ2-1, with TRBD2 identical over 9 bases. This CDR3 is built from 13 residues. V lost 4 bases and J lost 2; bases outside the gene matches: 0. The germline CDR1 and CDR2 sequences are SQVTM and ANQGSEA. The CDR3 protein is CSVGLAAYNEQFF. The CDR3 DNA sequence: TGCAGCGTTGGACTAGCGGCCTACAATGAGCAGTTCTTC.

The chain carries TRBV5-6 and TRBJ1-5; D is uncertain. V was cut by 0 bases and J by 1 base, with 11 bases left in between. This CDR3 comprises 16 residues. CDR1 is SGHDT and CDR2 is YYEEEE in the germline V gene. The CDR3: CASSLAGRRSNQPQHF. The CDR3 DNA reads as TGTGCCAGCAGCTTGGCTGGTCGACGGAGCAATCAGCCCCAGCATTTT. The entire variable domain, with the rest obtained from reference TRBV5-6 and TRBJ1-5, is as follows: DAGVTQSPTHLIKTRGQQVTLRCSPKSGHDTVSWYQQALGQGPQFIFQYYEEEERQRGNFPDRFSGHQFPNYSSELNVNALLLGDSALYLCASSLAGRRSNQPQHFGDGTRLSIL.

CDR3 amino acids: CASSQVASGGPTDTQYF. The CDR3 DNA reads TGTGCCAGCAGCCAAGTAGCAAGCGGGGGCCCAACAGATACGCAGTATTTT. The V call is TRBV14, the J call TRBJ2-3, with 8 bases that match TRBD2. CDR1 and CDR2 from the germline V gene are SGHDN and FVKESK. The CDR3 runs to 17 residues. The trim removed 1 base at V and 3 bases at J, leaving 9 bases unmatched.

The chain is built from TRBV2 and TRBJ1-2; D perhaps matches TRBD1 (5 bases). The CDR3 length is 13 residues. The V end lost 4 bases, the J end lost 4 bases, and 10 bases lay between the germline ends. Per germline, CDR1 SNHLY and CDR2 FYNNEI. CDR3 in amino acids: CASSGGRLYGYTF. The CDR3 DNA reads TGTGCCAGCAGTGGGGGACGGCTCTATGGCTACACCTTC.

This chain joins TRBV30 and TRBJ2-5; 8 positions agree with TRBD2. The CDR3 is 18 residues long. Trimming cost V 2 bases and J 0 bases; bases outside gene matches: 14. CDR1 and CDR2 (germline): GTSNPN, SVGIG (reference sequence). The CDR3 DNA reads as TGTGCCTGGAGTTTGTATGGGGTCGGGGGGGCGTACCAAGAGACCCAGTACTTC. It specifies CAWSLYGVGGAYQETQYF.

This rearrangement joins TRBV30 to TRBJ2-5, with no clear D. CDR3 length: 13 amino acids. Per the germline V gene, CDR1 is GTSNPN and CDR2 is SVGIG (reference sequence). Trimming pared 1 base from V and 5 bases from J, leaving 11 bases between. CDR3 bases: TGTGCCTGGAGTGAGGGCTTCAGGGAGACCCAGTACTTC. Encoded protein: CAWSEGFRETQYF.

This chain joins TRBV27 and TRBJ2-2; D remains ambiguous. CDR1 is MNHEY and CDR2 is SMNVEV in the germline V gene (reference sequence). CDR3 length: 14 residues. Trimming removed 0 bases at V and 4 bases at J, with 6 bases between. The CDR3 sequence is CASSLSAITGELFF. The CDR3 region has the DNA TGTGCCAGCAGTTTATCGGCAATCACCGGGGAGCTGTTTTTT.

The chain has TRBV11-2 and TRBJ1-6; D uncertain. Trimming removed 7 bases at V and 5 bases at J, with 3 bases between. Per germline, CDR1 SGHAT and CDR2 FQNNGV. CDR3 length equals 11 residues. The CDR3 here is CASTNNSPLHF. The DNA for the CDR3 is TGTGCCAGCACCAATAATTCACCCCTCCACTTT.

CDR3 in DNA: TGCGCCAGCAGCTTGGGACAGACCGCCTATGGCTACACCTTC. Its translation is CASSLGQTAYGYTF. The chain is built from TRBV5-1 and TRBJ1-2, with a weak D call TRBD1 (5 bases). From germline, CDR1 is SGHRS and CDR2 YFSETQ. The CDR3 totals 14 residues. V was shortened by 0 bases and J by 4 bases, with 10 bases between the two germline ends.

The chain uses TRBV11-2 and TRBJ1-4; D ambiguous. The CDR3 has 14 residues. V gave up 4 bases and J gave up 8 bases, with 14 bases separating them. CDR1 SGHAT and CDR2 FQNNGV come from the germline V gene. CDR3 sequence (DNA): TGTGCCAGCAGCTCCCGAGGGCATCCAGAAAAACTGTTTTTT. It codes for CASSSRGHPEKLFF.

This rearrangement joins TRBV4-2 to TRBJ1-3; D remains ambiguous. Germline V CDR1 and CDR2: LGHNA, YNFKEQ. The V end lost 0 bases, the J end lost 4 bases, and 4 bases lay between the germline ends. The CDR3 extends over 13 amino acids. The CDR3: CASSQDPGNTIYF. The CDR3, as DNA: TGTGCCAGCAGCCAAGATCCCGGAAACACCATATATTTT.

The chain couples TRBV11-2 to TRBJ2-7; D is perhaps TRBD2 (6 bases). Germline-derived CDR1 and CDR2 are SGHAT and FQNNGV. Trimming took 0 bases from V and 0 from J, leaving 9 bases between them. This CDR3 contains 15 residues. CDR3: CASSLEGTFSYEQYF. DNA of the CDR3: TGTGCCAGCAGCTTAGAAGGGACTTTCTCCTACGAGCAGTACTTC.